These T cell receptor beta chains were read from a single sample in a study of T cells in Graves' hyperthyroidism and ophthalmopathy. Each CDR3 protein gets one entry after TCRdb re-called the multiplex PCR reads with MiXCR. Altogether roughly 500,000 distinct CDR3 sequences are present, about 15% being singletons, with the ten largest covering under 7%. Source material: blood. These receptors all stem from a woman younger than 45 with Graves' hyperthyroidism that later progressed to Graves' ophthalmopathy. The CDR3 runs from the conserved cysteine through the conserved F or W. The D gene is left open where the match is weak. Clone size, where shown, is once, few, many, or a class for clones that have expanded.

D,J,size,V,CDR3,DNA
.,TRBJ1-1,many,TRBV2,CASSERGTWLEAFF,TGTGCCAGCAGTGAGCGGGGGACATGGCTTGAAGCTTTCTTT
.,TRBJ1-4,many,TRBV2,CASVRGETNEKLFF,TGTGCCAGCGTCAGGGGAGAGACTAATGAAAAACTGTTTTTT
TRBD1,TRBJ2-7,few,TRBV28,CASVGTDTYEQYF,TGTGCCAGCGTCGGGACAGACACCTACGAGCAGTACTTC
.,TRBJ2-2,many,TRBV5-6,CASRGWANTGELFF,TGTGCCAGCCGGGGGTGGGCGAACACCGGGGAGCTGTTTTTT
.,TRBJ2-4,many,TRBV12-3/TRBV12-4,CASTGSLNIQYF,TGTGCCTCTACAGGGTCTTTAAACATTCAGTACTTC
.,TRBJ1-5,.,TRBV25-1,CASNEGPPRPQHF,TGTGCCAGCAACGAGGGCCCCCCAAGGCCCCAGCATTTT
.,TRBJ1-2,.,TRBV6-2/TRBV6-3,CASSQDRAGGYTF,TGTGCCAGCAGCCAAGACCGTGCTGGTGGCTACACCTTC
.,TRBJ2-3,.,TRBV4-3,CASSQEGPDTQYF,TGCGCCAGCAGCCAAGAGGGGCCAGATACGCAGTATTTT
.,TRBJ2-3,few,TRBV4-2,CASSQETLSTDTQYF,TGTGCCAGCAGCCAAGAAACACTGAGCACAGATACGCAGTATTTT
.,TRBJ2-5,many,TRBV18,CASSPRQEVQETQYF,TGTGCCAGCTCACCCAGACAGGAGGTCCAAGAGACCCAGTACTTC
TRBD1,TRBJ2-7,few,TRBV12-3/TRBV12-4,CASTGTGNFTAYEQYF,TGTGCCAGCACTGGGACAGGAAACTTTACTGCCTACGAGCAGTACTTC
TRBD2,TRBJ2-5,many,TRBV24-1,CATSDLGSGSSETQYF,TGTGCCACCAGTGATTTAGGGAGCGGGAGTTCCGAGACCCAGTACTTC
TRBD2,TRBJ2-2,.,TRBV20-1,CSARGLAGVDGELFF,TGCAGTGCTAGGGGACTAGCGGGAGTCGACGGGGAGCTGTTTTTT
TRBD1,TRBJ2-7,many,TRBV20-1,CSASDRGRLYEQYF,TGCAGTGCTAGTGACAGGGGCCGACTTTACGAGCAGTACTTC
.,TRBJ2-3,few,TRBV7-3,CASSSAYTDTQYF,TGTGCCAGCAGCTCCGCGTATACAGATACGCAGTATTTT
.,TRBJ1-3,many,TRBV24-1,CATSDRSDGNTIYF,TGTGCCACCAGTGATAGATCCGACGGAAACACCATATATTTT
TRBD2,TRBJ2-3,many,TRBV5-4,CASRGGTSGGRLRATDTQYF,TGTGCCAGCAGGGGCGGGACTAGCGGAGGGAGGTTACGGGCCACAGATACGCAGTATTTT
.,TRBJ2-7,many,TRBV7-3,CASSLTFGGNEQYF,TGTGCCAGCAGCTTAACGTTTGGGGGAAACGAGCAGTACTTC
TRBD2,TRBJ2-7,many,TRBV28,CASLGEGRTYEQYF,TGTGCCAGCCTGGGGGAGGGACGGACCTACGAGCAGTACTTC
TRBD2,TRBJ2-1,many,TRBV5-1,CASSLGTSSENEQFF,TGCGCCAGCAGCTTGGGGACTAGCTCGGAGAATGAGCAGTTCTTC
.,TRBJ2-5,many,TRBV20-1,CSAPEGGETQYF,TGCAGTGCCCCCGAGGGGGGGGAGACCCAGTACTTC
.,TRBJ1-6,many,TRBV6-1,CASRPSGEYSPLHF,TGTGCCAGCAGACCTTCGGGGGAATATTCACCCCTCCACTTT
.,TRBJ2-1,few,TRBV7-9,CASSFVANNEQFF,TGTGCCAGCAGCTTCGTGGCCAACAATGAGCAGTTCTTC